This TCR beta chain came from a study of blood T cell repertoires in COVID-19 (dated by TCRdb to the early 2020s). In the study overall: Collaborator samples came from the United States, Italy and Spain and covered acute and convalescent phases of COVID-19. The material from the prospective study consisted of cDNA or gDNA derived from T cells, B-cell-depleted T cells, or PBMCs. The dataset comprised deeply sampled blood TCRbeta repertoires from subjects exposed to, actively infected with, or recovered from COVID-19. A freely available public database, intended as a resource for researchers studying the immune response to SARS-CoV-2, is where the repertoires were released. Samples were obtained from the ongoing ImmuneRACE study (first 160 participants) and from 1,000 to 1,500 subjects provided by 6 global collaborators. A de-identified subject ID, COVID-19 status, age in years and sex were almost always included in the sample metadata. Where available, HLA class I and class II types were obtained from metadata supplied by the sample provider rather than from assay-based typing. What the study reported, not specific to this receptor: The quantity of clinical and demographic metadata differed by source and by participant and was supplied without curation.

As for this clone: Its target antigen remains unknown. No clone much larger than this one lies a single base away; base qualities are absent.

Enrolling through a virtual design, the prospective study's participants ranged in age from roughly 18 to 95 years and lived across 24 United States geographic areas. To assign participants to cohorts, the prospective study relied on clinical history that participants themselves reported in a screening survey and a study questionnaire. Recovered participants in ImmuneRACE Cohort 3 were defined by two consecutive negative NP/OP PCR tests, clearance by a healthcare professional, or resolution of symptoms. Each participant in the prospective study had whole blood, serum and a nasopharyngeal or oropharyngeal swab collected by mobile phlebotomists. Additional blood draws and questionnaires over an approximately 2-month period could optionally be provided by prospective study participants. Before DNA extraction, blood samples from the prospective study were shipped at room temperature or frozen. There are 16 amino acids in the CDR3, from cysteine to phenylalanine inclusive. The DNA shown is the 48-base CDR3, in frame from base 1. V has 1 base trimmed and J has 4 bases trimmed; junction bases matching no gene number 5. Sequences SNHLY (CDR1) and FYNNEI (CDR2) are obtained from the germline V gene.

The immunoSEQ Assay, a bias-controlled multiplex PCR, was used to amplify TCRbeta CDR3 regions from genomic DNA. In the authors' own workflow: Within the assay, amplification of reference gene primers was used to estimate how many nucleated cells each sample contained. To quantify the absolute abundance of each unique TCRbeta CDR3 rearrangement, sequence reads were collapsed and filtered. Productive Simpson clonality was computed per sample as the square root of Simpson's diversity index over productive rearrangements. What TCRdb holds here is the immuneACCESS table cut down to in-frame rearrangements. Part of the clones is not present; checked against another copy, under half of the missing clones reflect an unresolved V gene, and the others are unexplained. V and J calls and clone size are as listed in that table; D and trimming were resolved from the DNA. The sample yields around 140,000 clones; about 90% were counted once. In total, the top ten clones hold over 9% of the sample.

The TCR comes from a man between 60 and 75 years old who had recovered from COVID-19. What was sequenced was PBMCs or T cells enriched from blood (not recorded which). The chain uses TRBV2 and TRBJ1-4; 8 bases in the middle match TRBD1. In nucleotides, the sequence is TGTGCCAGCAGTGAAGGGACAGGGCCTTTTAATGAAAAACTGTTTTTT. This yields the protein CASSEGTGPFNEKLFF.